These 31 T cell receptor beta chains were sequenced from one sample in a study of blood T cells in healthy people across ages. For the second PCR, which ran for roughly 7 to 11 cycles, a sample-barcoded 5' primer and a J-beta primer mix were used. TCRdb called the 5' RACE reads again in MiXCR, with one record for every CDR3 protein. In the table there are 270,000 or so distinct CDR3 sequences, around 27% of which are singletons. Sequencing was performed on blood. These TCRs come from a woman aged 70-85 years in good health.

V and J are TRBV12-3 or TRBV12-4 and TRBJ2-5, with 15 bases fitting TRBD2. CDR3 length equals 19 residues. Trimming cost V 5 bases and J 2 bases; bases outside gene matches: 12. CDR3 sequence: CASSPFGSGTSGRQETQYF. The CDR3 DNA follows: TGTGCCAGCAGTCCTTTTGGATCCGGGACTAGCGGGAGGCAAGAGACCCAGTACTTC.

This clonotype was picked up a small number of times. The chain is built from TRBV7-2 and TRBJ2-7, with D uncertain. Trimming removed 2 bases at V and 2 bases at J, with 7 bases between. Germline assignment: CDR1 SGHTA and CDR2 FQGNSA. CDR3 length: 13 amino acids. The CDR3 is CASSLPPPYEQYF. DNA for the CDR3: TGTGCCAGCAGCTTACCACCTCCCTACGAGCAGTACTTC.

This clonotype came up many times. The chain links TRBV7-9 to TRBJ2-1; the match to TRBD2 covers 7 bases. Trimming cost V 5 bases and J 6 bases; bases outside gene matches: 10. CDR1 is SEHNR and CDR2 is FQNEAQ in the germline V gene (reference sequence). The CDR3 covers 15 residues. The CDR3 loop reads CASSAFGEGLNEQFF. Written as DNA, the CDR3 is TGTGCCAGCAGCGCGTTCGGGGAGGGCCTCAATGAGCAGTTCTTC. Full variable domain (missing parts from reference TRBV7-9 and TRBJ2-1): DTGVSQNPRHKITKRGQNVTFRCDPISEHNRLYWYRQTLGQGPEFLTYFQNEAQLEKSRLLSDRFSAERPKGSFSTLEIQRTEQGDSAMYLCASSAFGEGLNEQFFGPGTRLTVL.

This chain joins TRBV5-1 and TRBJ2-3, with 8 positions matching TRBD2. In germline, CDR1 is SGHRS, CDR2 YFSETQ. The CDR3 consists of 16 residues. V shed 8 bases and J 2 bases; nucleotides not matched to a gene: 13. The CDR3 DNA sequence: TGCGCCAGTAGCACCGGGACTAGTAGTATCACAGATACGCAGTATTTT. This translates into CASSTGTSSITDTQYF.

The chain carries TRBV6-1 and TRBJ1-2; 7 bases are a match to TRBD1. V was pared by 3 bases and J by 2 bases, with 3 bases of the junction left unmatched. The germline CDR1 and CDR2 sequences are MNHNS and SASEGT. The CDR3 covers 14 residues. CDR3 coding DNA: TGTGCCAGCAGTGAGGGCAGGGGGAACTATGGCTACACCTTC. Protein: CASSEGRGNYGYTF.

The V and J genes are TRBV5-4 and TRBJ1-2, with 7 bases aligning to TRBD1. CDR3 length: 14 residues. From germline, CDR1 is SGHNT and CDR2 YYREEE (reference sequence). The V gene end was trimmed by 3 bases and the J gene end by 6 bases; junction bases not matched to a gene: 8. The CDR3 protein is CASSSRQGNNGYTF. CDR3 nucleotides: TGTGCCAGCAGCTCTCGACAGGGTAATAATGGCTACACCTTC.

This chain connects TRBV19 to TRBJ2-4; tentative D call: TRBD1 (5 bases). Germline CDR1 reads LNHDA; CDR2 reads SQIVND (reference sequence). Between the trimmed V and J ends, which lost 3 bases and 9 bases, there was a span of 9 bases. This CDR3 has 12 residues. The CDR3: CASSISGSIQYF. In nucleotides, the CDR3 is TGTGCCAGTAGTATTTCAGGGTCCATTCAGTACTTC.

The sample holds a few counts of this clonotype. The chain is built from TRBV20-1 and TRBJ2-5; tentative D call: TRBD1 (6 bases). The CDR3 length is 15 residues. V was cut by 4 bases and J by 1 base, with 16 bases left in between. Germline assignment: CDR1 DFQATT and CDR2 SNEGSKA (reference sequence). CDR3 protein: CSATSYRDTQETQYF. The CDR3 nucleotides are TGCAGTGCTACCTCCTACCGGGACACCCAAGAGACCCAGTACTTC.

In this sample, this clonotype turned up a few times. The chain uses TRBV7-2 and TRBJ2-3; TRBD2 matches 9 bases. The CDR3 length is 19 residues. Germline CDR1 and CDR2: SGHTA and FQGNSA. V shed 3 bases and J 6 bases; nucleotides not matched to a gene: 19. CDR3 coding DNA: TGTGCCAGCAGCTTGCGACCCGTCCGGATTAGCGGGAGTTCTGATACGCAGTATTTT. Protein sequence: CASSLRPVRISGSSDTQYF.

This clonotype showed up many times. The gene calls are TRBV2 and TRBJ1-4; D is undetermined. The length of the CDR3 is 13 residues. Germline CDR1 is SNHLY and CDR2 is FYNNEI. The V and J ends lost 2 bases and 7 bases respectively, with 8 bases between them. CDR3 sequence reads: CASSENPLEKLFF. The DNA of the CDR3 is TGTGCCAGCAGTGAAAACCCGCTTGAAAAACTGTTTTTT.

CDR3 DNA: TGTGCCAGCAGCCCCCTAGGGGTACAGGGGGGCCCCGAGCAGTACTTC. Amino acid sequence: CASSPLGVQGGPEQYF. The chain carries TRBV14 and TRBJ2-7, with TRBD1 matching 8 bases. Germline CDR1 and CDR2: SGHDN and FVKESK. After removal of 4 bases from V and 6 bases from J, the junction contained 14 bases not matched to a gene. There are 16 residues in the CDR3.

The chain combines TRBV5-1 with TRBJ2-4; D not certain. Germline loops: CDR1 SGHRS, CDR2 YFSETQ. V was pared by 1 base and J by 0 bases, with 8 bases between. This CDR3 has 15 residues. CDR3: CASSLWAGAKNIQYF. Written as DNA, the CDR3 is TGCGCCAGCAGCTTGTGGGCTGGAGCCAAAAACATTCAGTACTTC.

The chain has TRBV5-1 and TRBJ1-4; no reliable D call. Germline lookup yields CDR1 SGHRS and CDR2 YFSETQ. V lost 0 bases and J lost 7, with 4 bases in between. This CDR3 spans 12 amino acids. Here the CDR3 DNA reads TGCGCCAGCAGCTTGGACCTTGAAAAACTGTTTTTT. Amino acid sequence: CASSLDLEKLFF. Drawing the rest from reference TRBV5-1 and TRBJ1-4, the complete variable domain is KAGVTQTPRYLIKTRGQQVTLSCSPISGHRSVSWYQQTPGQGLQFLFEYFSETQRNKGNFPGRFSGRQFSNSRSEMNVSTLELGDSALYLCASSLDLEKLFFGSGTQLSVL.

The table lists this clonotype with many counts. This chain links TRBV29-1 with TRBJ2-5; D gene uncertain. CDR1 is SQVTM and CDR2 is ANQGSEA in the germline V gene. The CDR3 consists of 12 residues. Trimming cost V 6 bases and J 5 bases, with 13 bases left between them. The CDR3 DNA follows: TGCAGCGTCCTCCCGGCATCGGAGACCCAGTACTTC. Amino acid sequence: CSVLPASETQYF.

V usage is TRBV2 and J usage is TRBJ2-5; D gene ambiguous. Germline lookup yields CDR1 SNHLY and CDR2 FYNNEI. Trimming stripped 11 bases from V and 3 bases from J, with 16 bases between. The CDR3 spans 13 residues. DNA of the CDR3: TGTGCCTCCCGACTGGAGTCGAAAGAGACCCAGTACTTC. Its translation: CASRLESKETQYF.

This clonotype was seen once. This chain links TRBV10-3 with TRBJ2-5; D is uncertain. Germline V gene data show CDR1 as ENHRY and CDR2 as SYGVKD. Trimming took off 3 bases at V and 7 bases at J, with 15 bases between the two ends. CDR3 length: 14 amino acids. The CDR3 loop is CAISDSSQTGTQYF. CDR3 nucleotides: TGTGCCATCAGTGATAGCTCCCAAACGGGGACCCAGTACTTC.

This clonotype was seen a handful of times. The rearrangement links TRBV18 to TRBJ2-6; D might be TRBD1 (5 bases). Trimming shortened V by 3 bases and J by 0 bases, and 9 bases separated the two germline ends. In germline, CDR1 is KGHSH, CDR2 LQKENI. The length of the CDR3 is 16 residues. In nucleotides, the CDR3 is TGTGCCAGCTCACCCACAGGTATCTCTGGGGCCAACGTCCTGACTTTC. Translated, it gives CASSPTGISGANVLTF.

The V call is TRBV21-1, the J call TRBJ2-1. TRBV21-1 is described as a pseudogene. The CDR3 consists of 13 residues. CDR3 in DNA: TGTGCCAGCAGCAAATGGTGGTACAATGAGCAGTTCTTC. The encoded protein is CASSKWWYNEQFF.

The sample holds a few counts of this clonotype. The rearrangement links TRBV6-2 or TRBV6-3 to TRBJ2-1, with 8 bases matching TRBD2. The CDR3 sequence is 15 residues long. Germline trimming cut 8 bases from V and 9 bases from J; bases unmatched to any gene: 15. Per germline, CDR1 MNHEY and CDR2 SVGEGT. The CDR3 DNA is TGTGCCAGCGGCCTAGCGGGCGCCCTTACATTTGAGCAGTTCTTC. Its protein product is CASGLAGALTFEQFF.

The gene calls are TRBV27 and TRBJ1-6; tentative D call: TRBD1 (5 bases). Germline CDR1 and CDR2: MNHEY and SMNVEV (reference sequence). The CDR3 loop spans 20 amino acids. Deletions cut 2 bases from V and 2 bases from J, with 22 bases between. CDR3 residues: CASSLRGGGRGGTYNSPLHF. The CDR3 DNA is TGTGCCAGCAGTTTAAGGGGAGGTGGAAGAGGCGGGACCTATAATTCACCCCTCCACTTT.

The gene calls are TRBV5-5 and TRBJ1-5; the match to TRBD1 covers 7 bases. The germline CDR1 and CDR2 sequences are SGHKS and YYEKEE (reference sequence). Unmatched junction bases numbered 10, after V lost 4 bases and J lost 6 bases. The CDR3 extends over 15 amino acids. The CDR3 region has the DNA TGTGCCAGCAGCCCCACGCCAGGGGGTCCTCAGCCCCAGCATTTT. Protein sequence: CASSPTPGGPQPQHF.

The CDR3: CASSLAGREAFF. The CDR3 DNA sequence: TGTGCCAGCAGCTTAGCTGGACGTGAAGCTTTCTTT. This chain uses TRBV7-9 with TRBJ1-1; D unclear. CDR3 length: 12 amino acids. Trimming shortened V by 0 bases and J by 7 bases, and 6 bases separated the two germline ends. Germline V gene lookup returns CDR1 SEHNR and CDR2 FQNEAQ (reference sequence).

There are a few counts of this clonotype. V usage is TRBV29-1 and J usage is TRBJ2-1; 7 nucleotides align to TRBD2. This CDR3 contains 13 residues. Germline values: CDR1 SQVTM, CDR2 ANQGSEA. The junction had 9 bases not matched to a gene; V was cut back by 3 bases and J by 10 bases. In DNA, the CDR3 is TGCAGCGTTGATGGGGGAGGGTATGAAGAGCAGTTCTTC. This gives the protein CSVDGGGYEEQFF.

This clonotype showed up just a few times. V and J are TRBV27 and TRBJ2-1; D is possibly TRBD2 (6 bases). V was trimmed by 5 bases and J by 8 bases, leaving 19 bases between them. The CDR3 sequence is 15 residues long. From germline, CDR1 is MNHEY and CDR2 SMNVEV (reference sequence). The CDR3 reads CASSPRDSPLHEQFF. The CDR3 region has the DNA TGTGCCAGCAGTCCCCGGGACTCCCCCTTACATGAGCAGTTCTTC.

This clonotype has more than one count but fewer than ten. This chain uses TRBV6-2 or TRBV6-3 with TRBJ2-5, with 8 bases fitting TRBD2. The CDR3 contains 14 residues. CDR1 MNHEY and CDR2 SVGEGT come from the germline V gene. Unmatched junction bases numbered 7, after V lost 5 bases and J lost 5 bases. The CDR3 loop reads CASSNRAGAETQYF. The CDR3 bases are TGTGCCAGCAGTAATAGAGCGGGAGCGGAGACCCAGTACTTC.

The CDR3, as DNA: TGTGCCAGCAGGCGCGCAGGGGGCCGGAATACCTACGAGCAGTACTTC. It specifies CASRRAGGRNTYEQYF. The gene calls are TRBV12-3 or TRBV12-4 and TRBJ2-5; 8 bases agree with TRBD1. The last part of the DNA fits TRBJ2-7 better; the J call may be wrong. The CDR3 is 16 amino acids.

The chain has TRBV12-3 or TRBV12-4 and TRBJ2-5, with D perhaps TRBD1 (6 bases). The assigned J gene may be wrong: the sequence end matches TRBJ2-7 better. The CDR3 is 14 residues long. CDR3 bases: TGTGCCAGCAGACCCCCGGGACAACACTACGAGCAGTACTTC. It encodes CASRPPGQHYEQYF.

This clonotype was seen a few times. V gene TRBV12-3 or TRBV12-4 combines with J gene TRBJ1-2; D ambiguous. V was shortened by 5 bases and J by 7 bases, with 11 bases between the two germline ends. This CDR3 region has 12 residues. CDR3 coding DNA: TGTGCCAGCAGTGTGAGACTGGGTGGCTACACCTTC. It translates to CASSVRLGGYTF.

At least ten counts were recorded for this clonotype. V usage is TRBV10-3 and J usage is TRBJ2-3; unclear D gene. Germline CDR1 ENHRY, CDR2 SYGVKD. CDR3 length equals 16 residues. Trimming pared 4 bases from V and 2 bases from J, leaving 16 bases between. The CDR3 region has the DNA TGTGCCATCAGTGTTAAAGGGAAGGCGGACACAGATACGCAGTATTTT. Translation gives CAISVKGKADTDTQYF.

With regard to this clonotype: An end of the junction does not agree with germline; a read error may underlie this. This chain uses TRBV12-3 or TRBV12-4 with TRBJ2-3; 11 bases align to TRBD2. The CDR3 covers 14 residues. The CDR3 DNA follows: TGTGCCAGCAGCAATAGCGGGAGGGGAGATACGGAGTATTTT. Its protein is CASSNSGRGDTEYF.

V usage is TRBV5-1 and J usage is TRBJ2-1; 10 bases are shared with TRBD2. CDR3 length: 15 amino acids. CDR1 SGHRS and CDR2 YFSETQ come from the germline V gene. J gave up 7 bases and V 4 bases, and 8 bases lay outside the gene matches. Here the CDR3 reads CASSPTSGIQNEQFF. CDR3 nucleotide sequence: TGCGCCAGCAGCCCCACTAGCGGGATACAAAATGAGCAGTTCTTC.